This TCR beta chain was observed in a study of shared clonotypes between healthy human individuals. Background on the study: Per-donor plates numbered three CD4 naive, three CD4 memory, two CD8 naive and one CD8 memory. General study points: The authors sampled blood alone, and tissue repertoires likely differ.

The donors, all of them Caucasian adults, lived in Nashville, Tennessee. Negatively enriched CD4+ T cells were divided by CD45RA into naive and memory. V lost 5 bases and J lost 4; bases outside the gene matches: 8. The CDR3 length is 16 residues. From germline, CDR1 is KGHSH and CDR2 LQKENI. The table came from immunoSEQ multiplex PCR; TCRdb's copy has only in-frame clones and leaves some out. The sample has 2.3 million or so clones; approximately 95% are singletons. As concerns this clone: Antigen unknown.

The clonotype comes from a man between 18 and 29 years old in good health. Some clones in this sample may be carry-over from other donors' samples. The chain joins TRBV18 to TRBJ2-7, with TRBD2 identical over 13 bases. Sequenced material: naive CD4+ T cells from PBMCs. The subset here: CD45RA+ positively selected. CDR3 residues: CASSSKGTSGIYEQYF. The CDR3 nucleotides read TGTGCCAGCTCATCTAAAGGGACTAGCGGGATATACGAGCAGTACTTC.